The 18 T cell receptor beta chains in this list originate from one sample, sequenced in a study of cytomegalovirus exposure and HLA in healthy donors. Researchers ran the PCR with 60 Vbeta and 13 Jbeta primers. Some clones are missing from TCRdb's copy, which holds only in-frame ones; the method was immunoSEQ multiplex PCR. The repertoire holds around 91,000 clones, just under 80% seen once, with roughly 2.5% in the top ten. The sequencing input was PBMCs. These receptors were collected from a male donor in good health and CMV-seropositive.

The CDR3 is CASSLRSSVDGELFF. The CDR3 nucleotides are TGTGCCAGCAGCTTAAGGTCTAGCGTCGACGGGGAGCTGTTTTTT. The V gene is TRBV11-2, the J gene TRBJ2-2; D might be TRBD2 (6 bases). The germline V gene encodes CDR1 SGHAT and CDR2 FQNNGV. There are 15 residues in the CDR3. The V and J ends lost 2 bases and 7 bases respectively, with 14 bases between them.

The chain combines TRBV5-1 with TRBJ2-7, with D possibly TRBD1 on 5 matching bases. V lost 4 bases to trimming and J lost 3 bases, with 14 bases between them. In germline, CDR1 is SGHRS, CDR2 YFSETQ. The CDR3 covers 14 residues. Here the CDR3 reads CASSRDSPNYEQYF. The DNA of the CDR3 is TGCGCCAGCAGCCGCGACAGTCCAAACTACGAGCAGTACTTC.

The table lists this clone with a count of one. This chain joins TRBV5-1 and TRBJ2-7; 7 nucleotides align to TRBD1. This CDR3 is 15 amino acids long. Germline CDR1 and CDR2: SGHRS and YFSETQ. J gave up 0 bases and V 3 bases, and 6 bases lay outside the gene matches. Written as DNA, the CDR3 is TGCGCCAGCAGCTCCGGGACAGTCAGCTCCTACGAGCAGTACTTC. Protein product: CASSSGTVSSYEQYF.

For the CDR3, the DNA is TGCAGCGTTGAAGATGAAGGGAGCGGTTTAGATGAGCAGTTCTTC. It codes for CSVEDEGSGLDEQFF. The gene calls are TRBV29-1 and TRBJ2-1; the D gene is possibly TRBD2 (5 bases). Germline loops: CDR1 SQVTM, CDR2 ANQGSEA. The CDR3 is 15 residues long. The V and J ends lost 0 bases and 8 bases respectively, with 17 bases between them.

This rearrangement joins TRBV27 to TRBJ2-5, with TRBD2 matching over 11 bases. Per the germline V gene, CDR1 is MNHEY and CDR2 is SMNVEV (reference sequence). The CDR3 extends over 16 amino acids. V lost 2 bases to trimming and J lost 3 bases; unmatched junction nucleotides: 5. The CDR3 reads CASSLRGGLAEETQYF. As DNA, the CDR3 is TGTGCCAGCAGTTTACGGGGGGGACTAGCGGAAGAGACCCAGTACTTC.

This clone was observed a few times. At one of its ends the junction is not consistent with the germline gene, which may arise from a read error. The chain couples TRBV7-9 to TRBJ2-7, with 8 bases that match TRBD1. CDR1 is SEHNR and CDR2 is FQNEAQ in the germline V gene (reference sequence). There are 17 residues in the CDR3. This CDR3 is CSSSYLPRSDRAYEQYF. CDR3 bases: TGTTCCAGCAGCTACCTCCCACGGTCGGACAGGGCCTACGAGCAGTACTTC. Full variable domain (remainder filled in from reference TRBV7-9 and TRBJ2-7): DTGVSQNPRHKITKRGQNVTFRCDPISEHNRLYWYRQTLGQGPEFLTYFQNEAQLEKSRLLSDRFSAERPKGSFSTLEIQRTEQGDSAMYLCSSSYLPRSDRAYEQYFGPGTRLTVT.

The chain recombines TRBV2 with TRBJ2-5; D gene uncertain. This CDR3 spans 11 amino acids. Germline assignment: CDR1 SNHLY and CDR2 FYNNEI. V gave up 7 bases and J gave up 2 bases, with 5 bases separating them. The CDR3 spells CASTRQETQYF. The CDR3 DNA sequence: TGTGCCAGCACCAGACAAGAGACCCAGTACTTC.

In its sample, this clone was seen once. The V and J genes are TRBV7-2 and TRBJ1-2, with TRBD1 as a possible D gene (5 bases). V was cut by 5 bases and J by 8 bases, with 18 bases left in between. Germline values: CDR1 SGHTA, CDR2 FQGNSA. The CDR3 consists of 14 residues. The CDR3 protein is CASSMGRRGLGYTF. The CDR3 nucleotides read TGTGCCAGCAGCATGGGACGGCGGGGGTTGGGCTACACCTTC.

This clone was seen once. This chain links TRBV5-1 with TRBJ2-7; 7 bases align to TRBD1. Germline CDR1 SGHRS, CDR2 YFSETQ. This CDR3 is 13 amino acids long. V lost 3 bases to trimming and J lost 3 bases; unmatched junction nucleotides: 3. Here the CDR3 reads CASSWDSYYEQYF. The CDR3 DNA is TGCGCCAGCAGCTGGGACAGCTACTACGAGCAGTACTTC.

The rearrangement links TRBV30 to TRBJ1-1; D unclear. With 7 bases removed from V and 4 bases from J, the gap between germline ends came to 16 bases. CDR1 and CDR2 (germline): GTSNPN, SVGIG (reference sequence). The CDR3 totals 13 residues. CDR3 sequence: CAFRSSGITEAFF. In nucleotides, the CDR3 is TGTGCCTTCCGGTCCTCGGGGATCACTGAAGCTTTCTTT. Based on the CDR3 plus reference TRBV30 and TRBJ1-1, the full variable domain is SQTIHQWPATLVQPVGSPLSLECTVEGTSNPNLYWYRQAAGRGLQLLFYSVGIGQISSEVPQNLSASRPQDRQFILSSKKLLLSDSGFYLCAFRSSGITEAFFGQGTRLTVV.

The chain employs TRBV2 and TRBJ2-2; D is possibly TRBD1 (7 bases). This CDR3 spans 14 amino acids. The V end was cut by 7 bases, the J end by 4 bases, with 13 bases between. Germline V gene data show CDR1 as SNHLY and CDR2 as FYNNEI. For the CDR3, the DNA is TGTGCCAGCAAGGAGGGGGCGGGCACCGGGGAGCTGTTTTTT. Protein product: CASKEGAGTGELFF.

V gene TRBV7-9 combines with J gene TRBJ2-7; TRBD1 matches 9 bases. Germline-derived CDR1 and CDR2 are SEHNR and FQNEAQ (reference sequence). The CDR3 contains 15 residues. V shed 5 bases, J shed 2 bases, and the junction held 7 bases outside the gene matches. The CDR3 sequence is CASSPPGTGTYEQYF. The CDR3 bases are TGTGCCAGCAGCCCCCCCGGGACAGGGACCTACGAGCAGTACTTC.

The chain has TRBV11-2 and TRBJ1-1; D is undetermined. V was trimmed by 2 bases and J by 1 base, leaving 11 bases between them. Per germline, CDR1 SGHAT and CDR2 FQNNGV. The CDR3 runs to 15 residues. CDR3 sequence: CASSLRELPNTEAFF. CDR3 sequence (DNA): TGTGCCAGCAGCTTACGAGAGCTCCCGAACACTGAAGCTTTCTTT.

The CDR3 bases are TGCGCCAGCAGCCCCAAAGGGGCGGGAGGGAGTAATGAGCAGTTCTTC. Its protein is CASSPKGAGGSNEQFF. The rearrangement links TRBV4-3 to TRBJ2-1; the match to TRBD2 covers 9 bases. The CDR3 is 16 amino acids. J gave up 7 bases and V 4 bases, and 11 bases lay outside the gene matches. Germline values: CDR1 LGHNA, CDR2 YSLEER.

This chain uses TRBV4-2 with TRBJ2-1; 14 bases agree with TRBD2. This CDR3 comprises 17 residues. The germline V gene has CDR1 LGHNA and CDR2 YNFKEQ. With V trimmed by 0 bases and J by 7 bases, 5 bases remained unmatched. CDR3 protein: CASSQDETSGRGNEQFF. CDR3 in DNA: TGTGCCAGCAGCCAAGATGAGACTAGCGGGAGGGGGAATGAGCAGTTCTTC.

The V gene is TRBV19, the J gene TRBJ2-1; 10 bases match TRBD2. The CDR3 contains 14 residues. V lost 3 bases and J lost 10; bases outside the gene matches: 6. Germline loops: CDR1 LNHDA, CDR2 SQIVND (reference sequence). Written as DNA, the CDR3 is TGTGCCAGTAGTATGGGGCCTAGCGGGAGCGAGCAGTTCTTC. Amino acids: CASSMGPSGSEQFF. The complete variable domain, with remaining parts taken from reference TRBV19 and TRBJ2-1, reads DGGITQSPKYLFRKEGQNVTLSCEQNLNHDAMYWYRQDPGQGLRLIYYSQIVNDFQKGDIAEGYSVSREKKESFPLTVTSAQKNPTAFYLCASSMGPSGSEQFFGPGTRLTVL.

This rearrangement joins TRBV7-2 to TRBJ2-1; 13 nucleotides align to TRBD2. The CDR3 consists of 18 residues. Germline CDR1 is SGHTA and CDR2 is FQGNSA. V dropped 1 base and J dropped 1; count of bases not matched to a gene: 4. The CDR3 DNA sequence: TGTGCCAGCAGCTTAGAACTAGCGGGAGGGGGGTCCTACAATGAGCAGTTCTTC. Translation: CASSLELAGGGSYNEQFF. The whole variable domain, filled in from reference TRBV7-2 and TRBJ2-1, reads GAGVSQSPSNKVTEKGKDVELRCDPISGHTALYWYRQSLGQGLEFLIYFQGNSAPDKSGLPSDRFSAERTGGSVSTLTIQRTQQEDSAVYLCASSLELAGGGSYNEQFFGPGTRLTVL.

The gene calls are TRBV7-6 and TRBJ2-3; 10 nucleotides line up with TRBD2. The CDR3 has 16 amino acids. V shed 4 bases, J shed 1 base, and the junction held 5 bases outside the gene matches. Germline V gene data show CDR1 as SGHVS and CDR2 as FNYEAQ. CDR3 bases: TGTGCCAGCAGCTACGGACTAGCGGAACGCACAGATACGCAGTATTTT. Its protein is CASSYGLAERTDTQYF.